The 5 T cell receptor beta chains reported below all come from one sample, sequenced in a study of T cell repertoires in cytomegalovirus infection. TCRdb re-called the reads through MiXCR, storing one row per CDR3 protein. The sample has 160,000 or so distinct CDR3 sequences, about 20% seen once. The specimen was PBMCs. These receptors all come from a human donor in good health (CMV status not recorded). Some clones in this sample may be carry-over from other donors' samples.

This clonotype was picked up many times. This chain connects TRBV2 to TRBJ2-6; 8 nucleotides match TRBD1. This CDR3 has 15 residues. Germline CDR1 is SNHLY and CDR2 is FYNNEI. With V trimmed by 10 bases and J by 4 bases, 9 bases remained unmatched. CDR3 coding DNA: TGTGCCAACGGACAGGGCTTAGCGGGGGCCAACGTCCTGACTTTC. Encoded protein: CANGQGLAGANVLTF.

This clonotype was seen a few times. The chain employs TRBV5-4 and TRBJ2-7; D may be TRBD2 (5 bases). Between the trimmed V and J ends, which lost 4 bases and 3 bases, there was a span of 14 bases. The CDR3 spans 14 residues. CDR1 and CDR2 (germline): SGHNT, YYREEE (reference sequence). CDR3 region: CASSLDYQIYEQYF. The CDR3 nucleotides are TGTGCCAGCAGCCTCGACTACCAGATCTACGAGCAGTACTTC.

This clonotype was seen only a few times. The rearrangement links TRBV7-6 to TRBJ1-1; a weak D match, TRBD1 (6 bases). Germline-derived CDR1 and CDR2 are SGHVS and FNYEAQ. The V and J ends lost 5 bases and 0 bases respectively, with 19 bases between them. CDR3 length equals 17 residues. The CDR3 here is CASSALQRGGLNTEAFF. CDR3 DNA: TGTGCCAGCAGCGCGTTACAAAGGGGGGGATTGAACACTGAAGCTTTCTTT.

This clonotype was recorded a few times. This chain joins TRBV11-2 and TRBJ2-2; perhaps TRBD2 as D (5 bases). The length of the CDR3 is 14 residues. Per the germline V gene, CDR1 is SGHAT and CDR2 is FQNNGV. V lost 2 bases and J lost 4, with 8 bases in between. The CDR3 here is CASSLIEGTGELFF. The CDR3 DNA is TGTGCCAGCAGCTTAATTGAGGGCACCGGGGAGCTGTTTTTT.

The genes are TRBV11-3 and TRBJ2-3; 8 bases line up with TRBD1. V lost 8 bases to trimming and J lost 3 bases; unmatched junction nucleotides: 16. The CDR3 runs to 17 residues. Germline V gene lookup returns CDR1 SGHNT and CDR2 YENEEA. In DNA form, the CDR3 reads TGTGCCAGCGGAATCCGCAGGGGGCTTAGTCGTACAGATACGCAGTATTTT. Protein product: CASGIRRGLSRTDTQYF.